This T cell receptor (beta chain) emerged from a study of cytomegalovirus exposure and HLA in healthy donors. The repertoire was sequenced with immunoSEQ multiplex PCR; TCRdb's copy has only in-frame clones and lacks some. The table lists more than 85,000 clones, around nine tenths of them singletons. Trimming cost V 3 bases and J 4 bases; bases outside gene matches: 20. Germline-derived CDR1 and CDR2 are SGDLS and YYNGEE. This CDR3 contains 19 residues. The sequence derives from a young woman in good health and CMV-seronegative. This chain links TRBV9 with TRBJ2-5; TRBD1 matches at 8 bases. Specimen: PBMCs. CDR3 DNA sequence: TGTGCCAGCAGCGCCCAGGGGGCGGGACCACTACAGTTAGGAGAGACCCAGTACTTC. Its translation is CASSAQGAGPLQLGETQYF.